The next 21 T cell receptor beta chains were all read from a single sample in a study of early T cells in non-severe SARS-CoV-2 infection. TCRdb called the 5' RACE reads again in MiXCR, with one record for every CDR3 protein. The profile covers roughly 63,000 distinct CDR3 sequences, with around 12% appearing a single time and 0.95% to 1.5% taken by the ten largest. The specimen comprised whole blood, sampled at baseline. These receptors came from an adult who was a healthcare worker with PCR-confirmed SARS-CoV-2 infection or an uninfected control (not recorded which). The donor label of this sample is uncertain.

J is TRBJ2-1 and V is TRBV24-1; no clear D gene. Looked up from germline, CDR1 is KGHDR and CDR2 is SFDVKD. The CDR3 consists of 15 residues. The V and J ends lost 0 bases and 5 bases respectively, with 10 bases between them. CDR3 amino acids: CATSDLTPTNNEQFF. CDR3 DNA: TGTGCCACCAGTGATTTGACACCCACTAACAATGAGCAGTTCTTC.

This clonotype has ten or more counts. The chain is built from TRBV7-9 and TRBJ2-1; TRBD2 matches at 10 bases. Germline loops: CDR1 SEHNR, CDR2 FQNEAQ (reference sequence). With V trimmed by 2 bases and J by 13 bases, 5 bases remained unmatched. This CDR3 has 13 residues. The CDR3 DNA is TGTGCCAGCAGCTTACAAACTAGCGGGGCACAGTTCTTC. It specifies CASSLQTSGAQFF. The complete variable domain, with remaining parts taken from reference TRBV7-9 and TRBJ2-1, reads DTGVSQNPRHKITKRGQNVTFRCDPISEHNRLYWYRQTLGQGPEFLTYFQNEAQLEKSRLLSDRFSAERPKGSFSTLEIQRTEQGDSAMYLCASSLQTSGAQFFGPGTRLTVL.

This clonotype was recorded at least ten times. The V gene is TRBV5-6, the J gene TRBJ2-6; D gene ambiguous. In germline, CDR1 is SGHDT, CDR2 YYEEEE. V lost 4 bases and J lost 3, with 5 bases in between. The CDR3 has 13 residues. As DNA, the CDR3 is TGTGCCAGCAGCACTGGTGGGGCCAACGTCCTGACTTTC. Amino acids: CASSTGGANVLTF.

In this sample, this clonotype turned up a few times. V usage is TRBV20-1 and J usage is TRBJ1-5, with D maybe TRBD1 (6 bases). V shed 0 bases and J shed 2 bases, with 11 bases lying between them. In germline, CDR1 is DFQATT, CDR2 SNEGSKA (reference sequence). This CDR3 is built from 15 residues. CDR3 nucleotide sequence: TGCAGTGCTAGAGAGCTAAAGGGGGGCAATCAGCCCCAGCATTTT. Translating it yields CSARELKGGNQPQHF.

This clonotype has just a few counts. CDR3 loop: CASSQVGTGHNEKLFF. CDR3 bases: TGTGCCAGCAGCCAAGTGGGGACAGGACATAATGAAAAACTGTTTTTT. This chain links TRBV3-1 with TRBJ1-4; 8 bases align to TRBD1. V was pared by 1 base and J by 4 bases, with 5 bases of the junction left unmatched. The CDR3 contains 16 residues. Germline values: CDR1 LGHDT, CDR2 YNNKEL (reference sequence).

There are a few counts of this clonotype. The chain couples TRBV7-9 to TRBJ2-7; 7 bases map to TRBD1. CDR1 SEHNR and CDR2 FQNEAQ come from the germline V gene (reference sequence). CDR3 length: 12 residues. The J segment lost 5 bases and the V segment lost 5 bases, leaving 3 bases of the junction unmatched. The CDR3, as DNA: TGTGCCAGCAGCCCAACAGGGGACGAGCAGTACGTC. The encoded protein is CASSPTGDEQYV.

This clonotype was observed many times. The V call is TRBV30, the J call TRBJ1-1; D ambiguous. The germline V and J ends were trimmed by 3 bases and 1 base, with 9 bases remaining between them. Germline V gene lookup returns CDR1 GTSNPN and CDR2 SVGIG (reference sequence). The CDR3 extends over 13 amino acids. In DNA, the CDR3 is TGTGCCTGGAGGGGTACACGGAACACTGAAGCTTTCTTT. It specifies CAWRGTRNTEAFF.

The chain joins TRBV7-9 to TRBJ2-2; D unclear. V was shortened by 7 bases and J by 0 bases, with 12 bases between the two germline ends. Germline V gene data show CDR1 as SEHNR and CDR2 as FQNEAQ (reference sequence). The CDR3 has 15 residues. The DNA of the CDR3 is TGTGCCAGCAAGGGTTCCTTCGCGAACACCGGGGAGCTGTTTTTT. Translation gives CASKGSFANTGELFF. Together with reference TRBV7-9 and TRBJ2-2, the CDR3 gives the full variable domain: DTGVSQNPRHKITKRGQNVTFRCDPISEHNRLYWYRQTLGQGPEFLTYFQNEAQLEKSRLLSDRFSAERPKGSFSTLEIQRTEQGDSAMYLCASKGSFANTGELFFGEGSRLTVL.

The chain combines TRBV24-1 with TRBJ1-5; D gene ambiguous. V lost 1 base and J 7 bases, leaving 10 bases between the germline ends. The germline V gene has CDR1 KGHDR and CDR2 SFDVKD. This CDR3 comprises 14 residues. CDR3 nucleotides: TGTGCCACCAGTGATTTTACCCAGACCCAGCCCCAGCATTTT. Translating it yields CATSDFTQTQPQHF.

There are a few counts of this clonotype. The chain employs TRBV29-1 and TRBJ2-1; D is unclear. V was pared by 1 base and J by 4 bases, with 2 bases between. The CDR3 sequence is 11 residues long. The germline V gene encodes CDR1 SQVTM and CDR2 ANQGSEA. CDR3 region: CSVEVYNEQFF. The DNA of the CDR3 is TGCAGCGTTGAAGTTTACAATGAGCAGTTCTTC.

The rearrangement uses TRBV23-1 and TRBJ2-5; D remains ambiguous. TRBV23-1 qualifies as an ORF whose function is uncertain. The V end lost 4 bases, the J end lost 4 bases, and 10 bases lay between the germline ends. This CDR3 has 13 residues. The CDR3 reads CASSRQARETQYF. DNA for the CDR3: TGCGCCAGCAGTCGGCAGGCTCGAGAGACCCAGTACTTC.

V is TRBV5-4 and J is TRBJ1-2; no reliable D call. Trimming stripped 4 bases from V and 0 bases from J, with 13 bases between. The CDR3 runs to 15 residues. The germline gives CDR1 SGHNT, CDR2 YYREEE (reference sequence). The CDR3: CASSPKGSSNYGYTF. The CDR3, as DNA: TGTGCCAGCAGCCCCAAAGGTTCCTCTAACTATGGCTACACCTTC.

The chain links TRBV5-4 to TRBJ1-1, with D maybe TRBD1 (6 bases). V was clipped by 4 bases and J by 1 base, with 23 bases between them. In germline, CDR1 is SGHNT, CDR2 YYREEE (reference sequence). The CDR3 runs to 18 residues. The CDR3 sequence is CASSATWDTSRENTEAFF. CDR3 bases: TGTGCCAGCAGCGCTACCTGGGACACCTCCCGGGAGAACACTGAAGCTTTCTTT.

Ten or more counts support this clonotype. This chain connects TRBV2 to TRBJ2-3; D unresolved. The V and J ends lost 5 bases and 7 bases respectively, with 4 bases between them. The germline CDR1 and CDR2 sequences are SNHLY and FYNNEI. This CDR3 comprises 10 residues. CDR3 in amino acids: CASSINTQYF. The CDR3 bases are TGTGCCAGCAGTATTAATACGCAGTATTTT.

This clonotype was counted only a few times. J is TRBJ2-3 and V is TRBV6-1; 8 nucleotides match TRBD1. The CDR3 length is 15 residues. Germline values: CDR1 MNHNS, CDR2 SASEGT. The J segment lost 2 bases and the V segment lost 3 bases, leaving 4 bases of the junction unmatched. In DNA form, the CDR3 reads TGTGCCAGCAGTGAGTGGGGACAGGACACAGATACGCAGTATTTT. It yields the protein CASSEWGQDTDTQYF.

V and J are TRBV12-3 or TRBV12-4 and TRBJ2-5; 7 nucleotides align to TRBD2. Trimming removed 3 bases from V and 5 bases from J; junction bases left unmatched: 6. This CDR3 comprises 14 residues. The CDR3 is CASSFAGGRETQYF. In DNA, the CDR3 is TGTGCCAGCAGTTTCGCCGGGGGGAGGGAGACCCAGTACTTC.

This clonotype was seen a handful of times. The rearrangement uses TRBV27 and TRBJ1-6; weak D call: TRBD1 (6 bases). Looked up from germline, CDR1 is MNHEY and CDR2 is SMNVEV (reference sequence). CDR3 length: 16 amino acids. Trimming left V 6 bases short and J 10 bases short, with 22 bases between. CDR3 protein: CASRPFFRGARSPLHF. The CDR3 nucleotides read TGTGCCAGCAGGCCGTTCTTCAGGGGAGCTCGGTCACCCCTCCACTTT.

This clonotype is classed as medium-sized. This sequence joins TRBV27 and TRBJ2-3, with D tentatively TRBD1 (5 bases). The CDR3 consists of 15 residues. Trimming removed 5 bases at V and 0 bases at J, with 12 bases between. Germline CDR1 is MNHEY and CDR2 is SMNVEV (reference sequence). For the CDR3, the DNA is TGTGCCAGCAGTCCCAGGGCAGCTAGCACAGATACGCAGTATTTT. Protein product: CASSPRAASTDTQYF.

The chain recombines TRBV6-1 with TRBJ2-3; TRBD1 aligns across 9 bases. Germline V gene data show CDR1 as MNHNS and CDR2 as SASEGT. This CDR3 region has 14 residues. Losses at the gene ends were 7 bases for V and 2 bases for J; bases not matched to a gene: 4. CDR3 coding DNA: TGTGCCAGCAAACAGGGGGCACACACAGATACGCAGTATTTT. This translates into CASKQGAHTDTQYF.

This clonotype was observed a few times. The chain recombines TRBV5-1 with TRBJ1-4; TRBD1 agrees at 7 bases. V lost 3 bases and J lost 2; bases outside the gene matches: 4. The CDR3 is made up of 15 amino acids. From germline, CDR1 is SGHRS and CDR2 YFSETQ. CDR3 loop: CASSSAGGTNEKLFF. The DNA of the CDR3 is TGCGCCAGCAGCTCTGCAGGGGGGACTAATGAAAAACTGTTTTTT.

The chain combines TRBV12-5 with TRBJ1-2; 8 positions match TRBD1. Germline CDR1 and CDR2: LGHNT and FRNRAP. The CDR3 consists of 12 residues. The trim removed 7 bases at V and 6 bases at J, leaving 4 bases unmatched. The CDR3 here is CASARDRHGYTF. The DNA of the CDR3 is TGTGCTAGTGCCAGGGACAGGCATGGCTACACCTTC.